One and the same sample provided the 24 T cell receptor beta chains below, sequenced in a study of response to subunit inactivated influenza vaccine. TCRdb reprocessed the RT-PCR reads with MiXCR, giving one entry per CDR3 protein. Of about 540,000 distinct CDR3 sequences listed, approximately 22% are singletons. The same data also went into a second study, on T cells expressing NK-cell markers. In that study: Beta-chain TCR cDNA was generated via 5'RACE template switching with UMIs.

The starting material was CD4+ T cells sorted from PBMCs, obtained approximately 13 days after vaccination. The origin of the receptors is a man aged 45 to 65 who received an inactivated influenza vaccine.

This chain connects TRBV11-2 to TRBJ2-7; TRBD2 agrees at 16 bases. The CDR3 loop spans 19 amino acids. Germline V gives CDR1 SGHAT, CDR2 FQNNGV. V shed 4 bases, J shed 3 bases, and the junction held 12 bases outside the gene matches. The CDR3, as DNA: TGTGCCAGCAGCTCCCGTGGGGGACTAGCGGGAGGGTATTTCTACGAGCAGTACTTC. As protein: CASSSRGGLAGGYFYEQYF. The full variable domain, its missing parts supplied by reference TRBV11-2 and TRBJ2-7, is EAGVAQSPRYKIIEKRQSVAFWCNPISGHATLYWYQQILGQGPKLLIQFQNNGVVDDSQLPKDRFSAERLKGVDSTLKIQPAKLEDSAVYLCASSSRGGLAGGYFYEQYFGPGTRLTVT.

The CDR3 reads CASSLGLAGVIKNIQYF. The DNA for the CDR3 is TGCGCCAGCAGCCTCGGACTAGCGGGAGTTATCAAAAACATTCAGTACTTC. The chain couples TRBV4-3 to TRBJ2-4; the match to TRBD2 covers 13 bases. V dropped 4 bases and J dropped 3; count of bases not matched to a gene: 6. Germline V gene lookup returns CDR1 LGHNA and CDR2 YSLEER. The length of the CDR3 is 17 residues.

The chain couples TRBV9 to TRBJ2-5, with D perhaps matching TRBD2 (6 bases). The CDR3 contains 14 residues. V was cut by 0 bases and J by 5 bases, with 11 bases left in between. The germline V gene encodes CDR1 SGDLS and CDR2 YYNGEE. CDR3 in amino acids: CASSVDKGRETQYF. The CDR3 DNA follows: TGTGCCAGCAGCGTAGATAAAGGGAGGGAGACCCAGTACTTC.

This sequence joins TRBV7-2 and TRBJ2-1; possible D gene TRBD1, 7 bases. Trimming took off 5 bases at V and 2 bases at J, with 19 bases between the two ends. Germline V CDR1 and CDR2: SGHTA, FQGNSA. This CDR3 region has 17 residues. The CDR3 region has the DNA TGTGCCAGCAGCCTACAGGGGAGGCGTTTCCCCTACAATGAGCAGTTCTTC. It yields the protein CASSLQGRRFPYNEQFF.

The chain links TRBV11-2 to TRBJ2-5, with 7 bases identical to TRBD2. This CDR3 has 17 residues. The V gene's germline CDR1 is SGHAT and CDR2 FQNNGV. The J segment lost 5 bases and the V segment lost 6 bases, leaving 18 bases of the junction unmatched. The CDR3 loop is CASRPGLSHRGGETQYF. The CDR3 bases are TGTGCCAGCAGGCCCGGGCTTAGCCACCGGGGAGGGGAGACCCAGTACTTC.

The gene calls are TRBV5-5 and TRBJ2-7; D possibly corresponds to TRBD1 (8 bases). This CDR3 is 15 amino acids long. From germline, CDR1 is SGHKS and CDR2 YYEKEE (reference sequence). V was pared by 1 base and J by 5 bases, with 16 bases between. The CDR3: CASSLPRQGRDEQYF. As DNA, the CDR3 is TGTGCCAGCAGCTTGCCCCGACAGGGGAGGGACGAGCAGTACTTC.

DNA of the CDR3: TGCGCCAGCACCCAAAGCGGGGGGGACCAAGAGACCCAGTACTTC. Its translation: CASTQSGGDQETQYF. The chain employs TRBV5-1 and TRBJ2-5, with 10 bases aligning to TRBD2. Trimming at V came to 6 bases and at J to 0 bases, leaving 5 bases not matched to a gene. The germline gives CDR1 SGHRS, CDR2 YFSETQ. This CDR3 has 15 amino acids.

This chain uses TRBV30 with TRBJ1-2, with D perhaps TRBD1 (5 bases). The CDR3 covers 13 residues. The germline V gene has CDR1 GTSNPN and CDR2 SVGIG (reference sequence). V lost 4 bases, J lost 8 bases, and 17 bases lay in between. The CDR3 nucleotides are TGTGCCTGGATACGCCCGGGGGGGAGAGGCTACACCTTC. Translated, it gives CAWIRPGGRGYTF.

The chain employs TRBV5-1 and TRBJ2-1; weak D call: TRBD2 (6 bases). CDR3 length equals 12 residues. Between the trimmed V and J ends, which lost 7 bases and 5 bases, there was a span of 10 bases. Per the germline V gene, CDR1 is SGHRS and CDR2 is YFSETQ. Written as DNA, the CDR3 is TGCGCCAGCGGGGAGCGGGACAATGAGCAGTTCTTC. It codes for CASGERDNEQFF.

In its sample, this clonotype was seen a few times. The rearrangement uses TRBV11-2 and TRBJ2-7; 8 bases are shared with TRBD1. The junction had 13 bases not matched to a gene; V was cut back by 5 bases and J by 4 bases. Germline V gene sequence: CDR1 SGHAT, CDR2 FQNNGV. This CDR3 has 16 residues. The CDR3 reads CASSQGQVFTGYEQYF. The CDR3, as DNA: TGTGCCAGCAGCCAGGGACAGGTTTTTACGGGATACGAGCAGTACTTC.

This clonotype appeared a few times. DNA of the CDR3: TGTGCCAGCAGTGAAGGCGGCAGCCAGCCCCAGCATTTT. Residues: CASSEGGSQPQHF. This rearrangement joins TRBV6-1 to TRBJ1-5; no clear D. The CDR3 totals 13 residues. Germline V gene data show CDR1 as MNHNS and CDR2 as SASEGT. V lost 1 base and J 7 bases, leaving 8 bases between the germline ends.

CDR3 in DNA: TGTGCCAGCAGTTCCCGGGGCCCTCTACTGGAGACCCAGTACTTC. It translates to CASSSRGPLLETQYF. The chain has TRBV6-5 and TRBJ2-5; tentatively, D is TRBD1 or TRBD2 (5 bases each). This CDR3 contains 15 residues. Germline values: CDR1 MNHEY, CDR2 SVGAGI. V lost 4 bases to trimming and J lost 5 bases, with 17 bases between them.

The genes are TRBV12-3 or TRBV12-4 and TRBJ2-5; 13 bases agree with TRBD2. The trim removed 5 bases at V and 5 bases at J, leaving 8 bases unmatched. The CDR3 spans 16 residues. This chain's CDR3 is CASSDPGLAGVETQYF. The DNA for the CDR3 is TGTGCCAGCAGTGACCCAGGACTAGCGGGAGTGGAGACCCAGTACTTC.

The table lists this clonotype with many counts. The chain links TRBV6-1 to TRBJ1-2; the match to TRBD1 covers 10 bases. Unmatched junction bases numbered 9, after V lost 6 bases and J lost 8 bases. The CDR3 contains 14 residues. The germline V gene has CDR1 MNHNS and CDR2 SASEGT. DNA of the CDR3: TGTGCCAGCAGCTCCGGGACAGGGGCTTGGGGCTACACCTTC. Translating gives CASSSGTGAWGYTF.

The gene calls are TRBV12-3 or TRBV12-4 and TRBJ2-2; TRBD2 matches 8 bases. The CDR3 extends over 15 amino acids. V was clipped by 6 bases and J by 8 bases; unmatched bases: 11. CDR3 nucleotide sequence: TGTGCCAGCAGCCCGGGACTAGGGGCCTCAGGGGAGCTGTTTTTT. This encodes CASSPGLGASGELFF.

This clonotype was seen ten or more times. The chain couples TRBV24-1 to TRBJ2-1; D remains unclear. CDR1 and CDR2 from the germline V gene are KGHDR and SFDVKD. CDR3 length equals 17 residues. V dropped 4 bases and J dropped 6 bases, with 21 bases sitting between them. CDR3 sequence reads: CATSDAEQRGVPNEQFF. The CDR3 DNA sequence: TGTGCCACCAGTGACGCCGAACAACGAGGAGTACCCAATGAGCAGTTCTTC.

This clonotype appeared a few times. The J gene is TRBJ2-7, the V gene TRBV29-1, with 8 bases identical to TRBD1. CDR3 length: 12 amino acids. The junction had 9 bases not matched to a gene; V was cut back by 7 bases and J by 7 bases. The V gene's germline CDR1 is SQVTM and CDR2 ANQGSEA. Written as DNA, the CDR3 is TGCAGCGCCCGGACAGGGTTGAGAGAGCAGTACTTC. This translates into CSARTGLREQYF.

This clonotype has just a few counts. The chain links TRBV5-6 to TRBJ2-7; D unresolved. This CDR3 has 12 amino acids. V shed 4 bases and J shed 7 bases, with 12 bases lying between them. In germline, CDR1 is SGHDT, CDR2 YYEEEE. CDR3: CASSVVLGEQYF. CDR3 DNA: TGTGCCAGCAGCGTTGTCCTAGGGGAGCAGTACTTC.

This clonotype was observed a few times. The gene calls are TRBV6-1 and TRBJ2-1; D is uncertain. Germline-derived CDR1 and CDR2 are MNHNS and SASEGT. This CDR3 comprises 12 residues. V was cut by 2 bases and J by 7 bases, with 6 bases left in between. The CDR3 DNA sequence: TGTGCCAGCAGTGAAACCAGGAATGAGCAGTTCTTC. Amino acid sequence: CASSETRNEQFF.

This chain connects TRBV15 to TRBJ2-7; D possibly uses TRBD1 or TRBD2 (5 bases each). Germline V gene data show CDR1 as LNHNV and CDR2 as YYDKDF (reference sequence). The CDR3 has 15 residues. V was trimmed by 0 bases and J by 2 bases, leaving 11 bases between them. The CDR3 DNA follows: TGTGCCACCAGCAGAGATCCCGGGGCGACCTACGAGCAGTACTTC. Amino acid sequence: CATSRDPGATYEQYF.

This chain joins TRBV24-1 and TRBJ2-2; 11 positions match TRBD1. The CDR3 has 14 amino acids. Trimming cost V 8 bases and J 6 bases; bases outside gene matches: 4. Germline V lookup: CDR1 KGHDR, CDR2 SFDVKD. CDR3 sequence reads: CATMGQGVAGELFF. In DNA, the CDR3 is TGTGCCACCATGGGACAGGGGGTGGCCGGGGAGCTGTTTTTT.

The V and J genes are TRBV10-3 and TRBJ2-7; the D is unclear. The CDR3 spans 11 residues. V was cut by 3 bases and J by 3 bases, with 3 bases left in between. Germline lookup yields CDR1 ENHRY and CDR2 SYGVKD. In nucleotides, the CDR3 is TGTGCCATCAGTGACGTCTACGAGCAGTACTTC. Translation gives CAISDVYEQYF.

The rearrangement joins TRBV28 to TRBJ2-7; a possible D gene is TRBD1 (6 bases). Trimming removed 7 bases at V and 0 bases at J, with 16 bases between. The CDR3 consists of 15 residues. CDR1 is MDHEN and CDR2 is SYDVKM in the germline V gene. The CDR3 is CASTKGGKSSYEQYF. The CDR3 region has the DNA TGTGCCAGCACGAAAGGGGGTAAAAGCTCCTACGAGCAGTACTTC.

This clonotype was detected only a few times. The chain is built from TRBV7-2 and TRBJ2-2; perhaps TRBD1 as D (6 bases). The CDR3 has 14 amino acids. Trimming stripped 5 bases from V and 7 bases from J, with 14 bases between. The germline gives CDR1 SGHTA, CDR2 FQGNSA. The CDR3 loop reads CASSIVGASGELFF. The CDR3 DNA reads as TGTGCCAGCAGCATCGTGGGGGCGAGCGGGGAGCTGTTTTTT.